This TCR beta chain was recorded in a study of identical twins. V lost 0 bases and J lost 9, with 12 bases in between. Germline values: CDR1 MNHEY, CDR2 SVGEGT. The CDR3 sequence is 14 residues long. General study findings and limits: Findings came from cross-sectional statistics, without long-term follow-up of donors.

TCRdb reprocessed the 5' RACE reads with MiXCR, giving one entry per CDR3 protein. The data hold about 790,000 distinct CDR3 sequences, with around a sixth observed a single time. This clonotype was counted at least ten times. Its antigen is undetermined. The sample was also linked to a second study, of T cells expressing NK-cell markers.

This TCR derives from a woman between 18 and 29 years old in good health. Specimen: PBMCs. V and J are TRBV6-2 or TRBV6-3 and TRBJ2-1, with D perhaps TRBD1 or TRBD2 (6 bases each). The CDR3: CASSYSNGGGEQFF. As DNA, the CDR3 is TGTGCCAGCAGTTACTCGAACGGGGGCGGTGAGCAGTTCTTC.